This is a list of T cell receptor beta chains from one sample in a study of cytomegalovirus exposure and HLA in healthy donors. The data were produced by immunoSEQ multiplex PCR, yet TCRdb's version contains in-frame clones alone and is incomplete. The repertoire holds 100,000 to 150,000 clones, roughly 89% seen once, with 0.95% to 1.3% in the top ten. The sample was PBMCs. These receptors were taken from a woman in her late teens or twenties in good health and CMV-seronegative. CDR3s include the opening cysteine and the closing phenylalanine or tryptophan. The order of the fields is clone size, V gene, J gene, D gene, CDR3 DNA, CDR3 protein. A D gene is named only where the DNA matches it firmly. Rows give clone size only sometimes, using once, few, many, or a class for an expanded clone.

>NA|TRBV19|TRBJ2-3|NA
TGTGCCAGTAGTATAGCAGTACAATATACGCAGTATTTT
CASSIAVQYTQYF
>NA|TRBV27|TRBJ1-1|NA
TGTGCCAGCAGTTTATGGCAGGGTGAAGCTTTCTTT
CASSLWQGEAFF
>NA|TRBV7-9|TRBJ2-5|NA
TGTGCCAGCAGCTTATCCGACAGCCCAGCAGCGAACCAGTACTTC
CASSLSDSPAANQYF
>NA|TRBV7-7|TRBJ1-4|NA
TGTGCCAGCAGTCCGTCCGGAGTCACTAATGAAAAACTGTTTTTT
CASSPSGVTNEKLFF
>NA|TRBV5-1|TRBJ2-1|TRBD1
TGCGCCAGCAGCCCGACAGGGAGCTCCTACAATGAGCAGTTCTTC
CASSPTGSSYNEQFF
>once|TRBV7-8|TRBJ1-5|NA
TGTGCCAGCAGCTCGATCGGGGGGACATATAGCAATCAGCCCCAGCATTTT
CASSSIGGTYSNQPQHF
>NA|TRBV7-9|TRBJ1-2|NA
TGTGCCAGCAGCCAAGGGACAAGTCTCTATGGCTACACCTTC
CASSQGTSLYGYTF
>NA|TRBV5-4|TRBJ2-7|NA
TGTGCCAGCAGCTGGGGAGGGACTATGGGGACATACGAGCAGTACTTC
CASSWGGTMGTYEQYF
>few|TRBV7-2|TRBJ2-7|TRBD2
TGTGCCAGCAGACCGGGACTAGCGGGGCTCTACGAGCAGTACTTC
CASRPGLAGLYEQYF
>once|TRBV5-1|TRBJ2-2|NA
TGCGCCAGCAGCTTCGGCGGGGTCTTCACCGGGGAGCTGTTTTTT
CASSFGGVFTGELFF
>NA|TRBV10-3|TRBJ2-7|TRBD1
TGTGCCATCAGTGAGTCGGACAGGGGGACCTACGAGCAGTACTTC
CAISESDRGTYEQYF
>NA|TRBV18|TRBJ2-7|NA
TGTGCCAGCTCCCCCGCTAGCCTGGGGGAGCAGTACTTC
CASSPASLGEQYF
>NA|TRBV30|TRBJ2-7|NA
TGTGCCTGGAGTAGAGGGGGCTACGAGCAGTACTTC
CAWSRGGYEQYF
>NA|TRBV11-2|TRBJ2-3|NA
TGTGCCAGCAGCTTAGGGGGCCAGTACGGAGATACGCAGTATTTT
CASSLGGQYGDTQYF
>NA|TRBV6-6|TRBJ1-2|NA
TGTGCCAGCAGTTACCGTACTGGGGAGGGCTACACCTTC
CASSYRTGEGYTF
>NA|TRBV29-1|TRBJ1-2|TRBD1
TGCAGCGCTAGTCCCGGGACAGGGAACTATGGCTACACCTTC
CSASPGTGNYGYTF
>NA|TRBV5-1|TRBJ2-5|TRBD1
TGCGCCAGCAGCTTGTTGGGGACAGCGAAAGAGACCCAGTACTTC
CASSLLGTAKETQYF
>NA|TRBV4-1|TRBJ2-1|TRBD1
TGCGCCAGCAGCCAAGAGGACAGGGGGAATGAGCAGTTCTTC
CASSQEDRGNEQFF
>NA|TRBV7-6|TRBJ2-7|TRBD2
TGTGCCAGCAGCTTAGGACTAGCGGGTGAGCAGTACTTC
CASSLGLAGEQYF
>once|TRBV29-1|TRBJ2-7|TRBD2
TGCAGCGTTGGCCGTAGCGGGAGAGAAGTTTACGAGCAGTACTTC
CSVGRSGREVYEQYF
>NA|TRBV27|TRBJ2-7|NA
TGTGCCAGCGTCCGGGGAGTGGAGCAGTACTTC
CASVRGVEQYF
>NA|TRBV7-6|TRBJ2-2|NA
TGTGCCAGCAGCGCAGGGTCCACCGGGGAGCTGTTTTTT
CASSAGSTGELFF
>NA|TRBV6-5|TRBJ1-2|NA
TGTGCCAGCAGCCACCAAATCGGGACTCCCGCTGACTACACCTTC
CASSHQIGTPADYTF
>NA|TRBV9|TRBJ1-2|NA
TGTGCCAGCAGCGTAGCAGGAGGCTATGGCTACACCTTC
CASSVAGGYGYTF
>NA|TRBV28|TRBJ2-1|NA
TGTGCCAGCAGTCCCACCTTGGGAGCGGGCTCCTACAATGAGCAGTTCTTC
CASSPTLGAGSYNEQFF
>NA|TRBV6-5|TRBJ1-1|NA
TGTGCCAGCAGCTACGCCGGACAGAACACTGAAGCTTTCTTT
CASSYAGQNTEAFF
>NA|TRBV29-1|TRBJ2-1|TRBD2
TGCAGCGTTAGCGGGGGGCCTCACAATGAGCAGTTCTTC
CSVSGGPHNEQFF
>NA|TRBV29-1|TRBJ1-2|NA
TGCAGCGTTCTTCCCTTTGACATTCCCAACTATGGCTACACCTTC
CSVLPFDIPNYGYTF
>once|TRBV30|TRBJ2-3|NA
TGTGCCTGGAGTGTACCGGGGGGCACAGATACGCAGTATTTT
CAWSVPGGTDTQYF
>NA|TRBV29-1|TRBJ2-1|NA
TGCAGCGCCCCACTCCGGGGGTTTTACAATGAGCAGTTCTTC
CSAPLRGFYNEQFF
>NA|TRBV27|TRBJ1-1|NA
TGTGCCAGCAGTTTATCGGCAGGGAAGAACACTGAAGCTTTCTTT
CASSLSAGKNTEAFF
>NA|TRBV28|TRBJ2-7|TRBD2
TGTGCCAGCAGAGTAGCGGGAGGTCTCTACGAGCAGTACTTC
CASRVAGGLYEQYF
>NA|TRBV11-3|TRBJ2-3|TRBD1
TGTGCCAGCAGCTTAGGTAAACAGGGGAACACAGATACGCAGTATTTT
CASSLGKQGNTDTQYF
>once|TRBV28|TRBJ2-7|NA
TGTGCCAGCAGTACCGCGGCGACGGCGAGCTCCTACGAGCAGTACTTC
CASSTAATASSYEQYF
>NA|TRBV11-3|TRBJ2-1|NA
TGTGCCAGCAGCCTCTCACGCGGCTCCTACAATGAGCAGTTCTTC
CASSLSRGSYNEQFF
>NA|TRBV7-2|TRBJ1-1|TRBD1
TGTGCCAGCAGCTCGGACAGGGGGCGGCCTGAAGCTTTCTTT
CASSSDRGRPEAFF
>NA|TRBV7-9|TRBJ1-1|TRBD1
TGTGCCAGCGGGGGCGACAGGGCCACTGAAGCTTTCTTT
CASGGDRATEAFF
>NA|TRBV10-3|TRBJ2-3|TRBD1
TGTGCCATCAGTGATGAGAAGGGGGCTAGTAGTGGAGATACGCAGTATTTT
CAISDEKGASSGDTQYF
>NA|TRBV19|TRBJ2-7|TRBD1
TGTGCCAGTAGGGCGGGACAGGGATCCTACGAGCAGTACTTC
CASRAGQGSYEQYF
>once|TRBV25-1|TRBJ2-5|TRBD2
TGTGCCAGCAGTGAATTGGCAAAGGCGGGAGGTATGGAGGCCCAGTACTTC
CASSELAKAGGMEAQYF
>NA|TRBV6-5|TRBJ1-1|NA
TGTGCCAGCAGTTATCAGTCCGGGGTGCACACTGAAGCTTTCTTT
CASSYQSGVHTEAFF
>NA|TRBV6-4|TRBJ2-3|TRBD2
TGTGCCAGCAGTGTAGCGGGGGGTGCAGATACGCAGTATTTT
CASSVAGGADTQYF
>NA|TRBV6-1|TRBJ1-1|NA
TGTGCCAGCAGTCAGGGTTTCGAGGTTCCTGAAGCTTTCTTT
CASSQGFEVPEAFF
>NA|TRBV28|TRBJ1-1|NA
TGTGCCAGCACCACGAGGAGAGGGAGAGAGTCCACTGAAGCTTTCTTT
CASTTRRGRESTEAFF
>NA|TRBV27|TRBJ2-7|NA
TGTGCCAGCAGTTACAAATACGAGCAGTACTTC
CASSYKYEQYF
>NA|TRBV10-2|TRBJ2-3|TRBD2
TGCGCCAGCAGTGTTCAGCGGGAGGTGTTAGGGGCAGATACGCAGTATTTT
CASSVQREVLGADTQYF
>once|TRBV2|TRBJ1-6|NA
TGTGCCAGCAGCGTTCCGTACAGGGTAGATTCACCCCTCCACTTT
CASSVPYRVDSPLHF
>NA|TRBV2|TRBJ2-3|TRBD2
TGTGCCAGCAGAGGTCTAGCGGGGCGAGGAGATACGCAGTATTTT
CASRGLAGRGDTQYF
>NA|TRBV10-1|TRBJ1-5|NA
TGCGCCAGCAGTGCACCAGAGGACATTTATAGCAATCAGCCCCAGCATTTT
CASSAPEDIYSNQPQHF
>NA|TRBV7-2|TRBJ2-1|TRBD1
TGTGCCAGCAGCTTAGACGGGACAGGGATCGTCAATGAGCAGTTCTTC
CASSLDGTGIVNEQFF
>NA|TRBV27|TRBJ1-1|NA
TGTGCCAGCCAGAAGGCAGGAATCACTGAAGCTTTCTTT
CASQKAGITEAFF
>NA|TRBV29-1|TRBJ1-2|NA
TGCAGCGTTGAAGGGGGCGACTATGGCTACACCTTC
CSVEGGDYGYTF
>NA|TRBV7-2|TRBJ2-6|TRBD1
TGTGCCAGCACCTACAGGGGGCTGTCTTCTGGGGCCAACGTCCTGACTTTC
CASTYRGLSSGANVLTF
>NA|TRBV7-2|TRBJ1-2|TRBD1
TGTGCCAGCAGCCAGGGGGCGCAGAACTATGGCTACACCTTC
CASSQGAQNYGYTF
>NA|TRBV19|TRBJ2-1|NA
TGTGCCAGTAGTATAGGCGGGACGGTCTACAATGAGCAGTTCTTC
CASSIGGTVYNEQFF
>NA|TRBV5-1|TRBJ2-1|TRBD2
TGCGCCAGCGGCGTGGGAGCGGGAGAAAGATACAATGAGCAGTTCTTC
CASGVGAGERYNEQFF
>NA|TRBV29-1|TRBJ2-5|NA
TGCAGCGTCCAAGAGGGGGTGACCCAGTACTTC
CSVQEGVTQYF
>NA|TRBV13|TRBJ1-2|NA
TGTGCCAGCAGCTTAGATCGCAGCTATGGCTACACCTTC
CASSLDRSYGYTF
>NA|TRBV6-4|TRBJ1-3|NA
TGTGCCAGCAGAGCGACAGCCAACTCTGGAAACACCATATATTTT
CASRATANSGNTIYF